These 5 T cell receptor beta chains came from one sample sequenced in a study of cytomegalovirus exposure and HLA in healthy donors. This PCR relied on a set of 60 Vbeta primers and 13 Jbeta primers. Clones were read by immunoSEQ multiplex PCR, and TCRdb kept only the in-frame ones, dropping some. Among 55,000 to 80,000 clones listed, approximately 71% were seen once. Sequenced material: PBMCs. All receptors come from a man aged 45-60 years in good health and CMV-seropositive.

The CDR3 nucleotides read TGTGCCAGCAGTTCCCCTTCCCCCGGGACTAGCGGGATCACAGATACGCAGTATTTT. It specifies CASSSPSPGTSGITDTQYF. V gene TRBV28 combines with J gene TRBJ2-3; 13 nucleotides line up with TRBD2. CDR3 length equals 19 residues. Germline CDR1 MDHEN, CDR2 SYDVKM. Trimming took 4 bases from V and 2 from J; bases not matched to a gene: 12.

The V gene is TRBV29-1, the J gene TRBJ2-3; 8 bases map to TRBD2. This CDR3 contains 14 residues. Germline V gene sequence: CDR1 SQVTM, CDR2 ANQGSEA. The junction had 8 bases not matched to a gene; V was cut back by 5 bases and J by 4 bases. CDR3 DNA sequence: TGCAGCGTTCTTGGGACTAGTCAAGCAGATACGCAGTATTTT. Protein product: CSVLGTSQADTQYF.

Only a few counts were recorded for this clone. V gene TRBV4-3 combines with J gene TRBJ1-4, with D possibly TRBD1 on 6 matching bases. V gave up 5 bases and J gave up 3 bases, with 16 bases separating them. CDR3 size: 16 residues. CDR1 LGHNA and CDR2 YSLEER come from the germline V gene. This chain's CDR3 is CASSRRIGGPNEKLFF. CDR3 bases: TGCGCCAGCAGCAGAAGGATTGGGGGCCCTAATGAAAAACTGTTTTTT.

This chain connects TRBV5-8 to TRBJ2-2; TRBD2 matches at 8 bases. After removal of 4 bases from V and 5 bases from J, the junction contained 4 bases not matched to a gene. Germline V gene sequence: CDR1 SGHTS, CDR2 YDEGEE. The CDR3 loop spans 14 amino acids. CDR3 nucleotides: TGTGCCAGCAGCCCGACGGGGGGGACCGGGGAGCTGTTTTTT. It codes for CASSPTGGTGELFF. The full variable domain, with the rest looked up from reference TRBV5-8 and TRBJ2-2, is EAGVTQSPTHLIKTRGQQATLRCSPISGHTSVYWYQQALGLGLQFLLWYDEGEERNRGNFPPRFSGRQFPNYSSELNVNALELEDSALYLCASSPTGGTGELFFGEGSRLTVL.

The CDR3 region has the DNA TGTGCCAGCAGTGAATGGTTAGCGACGGAGACCCAGTACTTC. Translation: CASSEWLATETQYF. The chain has TRBV25-1 and TRBJ2-5; TRBD2 might be the D (5 bases). In germline, CDR1 is MGHDK, CDR2 SYGVNS. The CDR3 contains 14 residues. V lost 1 base, J lost 5 bases, and 11 bases lay in between.